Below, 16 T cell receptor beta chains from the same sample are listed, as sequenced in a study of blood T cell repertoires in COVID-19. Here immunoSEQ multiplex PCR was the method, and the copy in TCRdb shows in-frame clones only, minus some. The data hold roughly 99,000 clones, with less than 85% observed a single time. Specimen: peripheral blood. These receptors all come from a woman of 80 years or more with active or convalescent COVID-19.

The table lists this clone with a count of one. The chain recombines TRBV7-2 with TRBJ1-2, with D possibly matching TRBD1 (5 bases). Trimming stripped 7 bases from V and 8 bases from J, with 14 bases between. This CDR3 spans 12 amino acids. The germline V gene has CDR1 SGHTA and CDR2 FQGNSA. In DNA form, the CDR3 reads TGTGCCAGCAACGTTCGGGGGTCCGGCTACACCTTC. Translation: CASNVRGSGYTF.

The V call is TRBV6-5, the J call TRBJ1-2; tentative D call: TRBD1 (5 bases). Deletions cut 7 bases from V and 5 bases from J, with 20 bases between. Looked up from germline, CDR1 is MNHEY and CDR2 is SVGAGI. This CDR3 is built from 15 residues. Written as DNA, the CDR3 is TGTGCCAGCACCCTAGAATGGACTGGGGGGTATGGCTACACCTTC. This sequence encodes CASTLEWTGGYGYTF.

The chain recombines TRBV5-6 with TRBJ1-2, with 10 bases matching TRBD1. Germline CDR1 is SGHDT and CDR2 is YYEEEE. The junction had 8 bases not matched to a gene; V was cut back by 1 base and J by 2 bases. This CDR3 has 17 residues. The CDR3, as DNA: TGTGCCAGCAGCTTGTATCCCCCGGGACAGGGGAACTATGGCTACACCTTC. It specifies CASSLYPPGQGNYGYTF. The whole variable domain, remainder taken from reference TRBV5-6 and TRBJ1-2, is DAGVTQSPTHLIKTRGQQVTLRCSPKSGHDTVSWYQQALGQGPQFIFQYYEEEERQRGNFPDRFSGHQFPNYSSELNVNALLLGDSALYLCASSLYPPGQGNYGYTFGSGTRLTVV.

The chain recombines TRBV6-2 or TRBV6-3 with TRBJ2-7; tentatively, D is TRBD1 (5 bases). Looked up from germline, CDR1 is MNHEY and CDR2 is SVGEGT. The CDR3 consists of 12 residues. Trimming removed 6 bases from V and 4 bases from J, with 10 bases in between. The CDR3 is CASSRQIYEQYF. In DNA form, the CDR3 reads TGTGCCAGCAGCCGACAGATTTACGAGCAGTACTTC.

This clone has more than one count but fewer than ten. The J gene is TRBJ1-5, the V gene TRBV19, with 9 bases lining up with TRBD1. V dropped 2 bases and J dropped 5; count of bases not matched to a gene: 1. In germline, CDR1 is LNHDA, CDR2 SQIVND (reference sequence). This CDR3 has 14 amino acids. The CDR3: CASSIRQGDQPQHF. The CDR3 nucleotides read TGTGCCAGTAGTATAAGACAGGGGGATCAGCCCCAGCATTTT.

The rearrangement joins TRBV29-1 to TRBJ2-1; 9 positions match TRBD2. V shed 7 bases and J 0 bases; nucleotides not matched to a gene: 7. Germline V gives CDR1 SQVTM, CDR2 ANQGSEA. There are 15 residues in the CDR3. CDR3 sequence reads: CSARRGGDSYNEQFF. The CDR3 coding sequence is TGCAGCGCCCGCCGCGGGGGGGACTCCTACAATGAGCAGTTCTTC.

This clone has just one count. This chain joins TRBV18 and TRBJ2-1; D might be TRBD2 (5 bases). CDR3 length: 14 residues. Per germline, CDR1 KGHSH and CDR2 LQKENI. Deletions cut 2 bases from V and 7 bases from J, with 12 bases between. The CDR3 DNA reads TGTGCCAGCTCACCATTAGATTCGGGGAATGAGCAGTTCTTC. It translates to CASSPLDSGNEQFF.

The CDR3 protein is CASSSSTGRTGELFF. The CDR3 nucleotides are TGTGCCAGCAGCTCCTCGACAGGGCGAACCGGGGAGCTGTTTTTT. The chain recombines TRBV7-2 with TRBJ2-2, with 7 bases lining up with TRBD1. With V trimmed by 4 bases and J by 5 bases, 7 bases remained unmatched. The CDR3 consists of 15 residues. Germline V CDR1 and CDR2: SGHTA, FQGNSA. The full variable domain, completed using reference TRBV7-2 and TRBJ2-2, is GAGVSQSPSNKVTEKGKDVELRCDPISGHTALYWYRQSLGQGLEFLIYFQGNSAPDKSGLPSDRFSAERTGGSVSTLTIQRTQQEDSAVYLCASSSSTGRTGELFFGEGSRLTVL.

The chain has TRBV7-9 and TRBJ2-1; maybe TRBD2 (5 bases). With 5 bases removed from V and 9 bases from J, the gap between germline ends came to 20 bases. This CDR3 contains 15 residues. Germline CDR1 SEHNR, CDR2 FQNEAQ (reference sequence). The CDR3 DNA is TGTGCCAGCAGCCCCCAGGCTAGCCTATATAGTGAGCAGTTCTTC. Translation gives CASSPQASLYSEQFF.

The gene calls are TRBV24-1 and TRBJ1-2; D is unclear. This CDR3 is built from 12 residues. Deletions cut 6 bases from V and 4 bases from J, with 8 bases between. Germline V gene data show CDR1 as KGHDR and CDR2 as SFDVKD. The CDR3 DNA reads TGTGCCACCAGTAGCGAGGTCTATGGCTACACCTTC. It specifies CATSSEVYGYTF.

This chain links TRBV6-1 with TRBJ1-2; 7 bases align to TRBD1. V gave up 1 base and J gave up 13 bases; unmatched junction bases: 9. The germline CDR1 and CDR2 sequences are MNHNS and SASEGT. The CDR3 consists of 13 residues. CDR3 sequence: CASSEVGDSRATF. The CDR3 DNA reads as TGTGCCAGCAGTGAAGTCGGGGACAGTCGGGCCACCTTC.

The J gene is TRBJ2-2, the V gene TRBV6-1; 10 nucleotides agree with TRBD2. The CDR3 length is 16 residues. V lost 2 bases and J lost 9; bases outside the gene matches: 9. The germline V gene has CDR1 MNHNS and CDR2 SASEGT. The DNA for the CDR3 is TGTGCCAGCAGTGAAAGTTTTCTAGCGGGAGTCCGGGAGCTGTTTTTT. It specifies CASSESFLAGVRELFF.

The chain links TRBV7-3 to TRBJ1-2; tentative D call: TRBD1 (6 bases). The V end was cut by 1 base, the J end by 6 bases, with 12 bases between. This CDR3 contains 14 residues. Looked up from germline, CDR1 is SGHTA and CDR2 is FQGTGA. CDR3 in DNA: TGTGCCAGCAGCTTAAAGGGTCAGGGGAATGGCTACACCTTC. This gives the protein CASSLKGQGNGYTF. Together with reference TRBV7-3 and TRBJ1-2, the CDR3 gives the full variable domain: GAGVSQTPSNKVTEKGKYVELRCDPISGHTALYWYRQSLGQGPEFLIYFQGTGAADDSGLPNDRFFAVRPEGSVSTLKIQRTERGDSAVYLCASSLKGQGNGYTFGSGTRLTVV.

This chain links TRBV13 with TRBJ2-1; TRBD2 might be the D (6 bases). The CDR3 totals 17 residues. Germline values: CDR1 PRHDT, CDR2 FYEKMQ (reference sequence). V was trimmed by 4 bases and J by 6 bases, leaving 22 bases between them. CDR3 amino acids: CASSSSGVRGNRNEQFF. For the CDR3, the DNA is TGTGCCAGCAGCTCGTCGGGGGTGCGCGGGAATCGCAATGAGCAGTTCTTC. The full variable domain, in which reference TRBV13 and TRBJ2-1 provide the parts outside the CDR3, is AAGVIQSPRHLIKEKRETATLKCYPIPRHDTVYWYQQGPGQDPQFLISFYEKMQSDKGSIPDRFSAQQFSDYHSELNMSSLELGDSALYFCASSSSGVRGNRNEQFFGPGTRLTVL.

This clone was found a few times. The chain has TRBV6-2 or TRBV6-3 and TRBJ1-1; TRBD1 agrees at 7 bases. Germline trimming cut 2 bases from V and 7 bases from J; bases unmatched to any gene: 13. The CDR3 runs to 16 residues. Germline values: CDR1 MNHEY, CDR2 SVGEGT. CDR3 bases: TGTGCCAGCAGTTACACGACAGGGACTCCAGTGGATGAAGCTTTCTTT. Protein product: CASSYTTGTPVDEAFF.

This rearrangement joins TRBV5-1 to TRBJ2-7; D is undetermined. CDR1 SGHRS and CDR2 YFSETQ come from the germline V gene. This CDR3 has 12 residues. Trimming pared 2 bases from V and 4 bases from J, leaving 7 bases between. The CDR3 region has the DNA TGCGCCAGCAGCTTATCGGGTTACGAGCAGTACTTC. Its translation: CASSLSGYEQYF. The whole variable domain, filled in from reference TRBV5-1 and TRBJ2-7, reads KAGVTQTPRYLIKTRGQQVTLSCSPISGHRSVSWYQQTPGQGLQFLFEYFSETQRNKGNFPGRFSGRQFSNSRSEMNVSTLELGDSALYLCASSLSGYEQYFGPGTRLTVT.